The clone carrying this T cell receptor beta chain was counted once. The V gene's germline CDR1 is MNHEY and CDR2 SVGAGI. The CDR3 covers 12 residues. V was trimmed by 9 bases and J by 8 bases, leaving 14 bases between them. This sample is drawn from a study of blood T cell repertoires in COVID-19. The data were produced by immunoSEQ multiplex PCR, yet TCRdb's version contains in-frame clones alone and is incomplete. The sample lists 35,000 to 50,000 clones, roughly 88% occurring once. The rearrangement uses TRBV6-5 and TRBJ1-3; D call uncertain. The specimen sequenced was peripheral blood. The TCR originated in a woman in her thirties or forties with acute or convalescent COVID-19. This CDR3 is CASSTLGDTIYF. CDR3 sequence (DNA): TGTGCCAGTAGTACCCTAGGAGACACCATATATTTT.